The T cell receptor beta chain described here comes from a study of lymphopenia after photon versus proton radiotherapy. Overall study findings and caveats: Under photons, naive T cells and diversity fell while effector/memory populations rose. Post-nadir diversity loss with photons came from oligoclonal expansion, particularly CD8+ Temra cells.

Clones were sequenced by immunoSEQ multiplex PCR, and TCRdb holds only the in-frame ones, with some missing. The sample has around 63,000 clones, around 86% seen once. To note about this clone: What it binds is unknown.

V trimming: 4 bases; J trimming: 2 bases; junction bases outside the gene matches: 7. This CDR3 comprises 16 residues. The germline V gene encodes CDR1 SGHRS and CDR2 YFSETQ. V is TRBV5-1 and J is TRBJ2-2, with TRBD1 identical over 8 bases. This sequence originates from a man in his forties or fifties with gastric cancer. This material consisted of peripheral blood, taken from a patient treated with photon-based radiotherapy. The CDR3 DNA reads TGCGCCAGCAGCATTACAGGACAGGGTAACACCGGGGAGCTGTTTTTT. The encoded protein is CASSITGQGNTGELFF.